The rows below give T cell receptor beta chains drawn from one sample of a study of blood T cells in healthy people across ages. In TCRdb, the 5' RACE reads were re-called with MiXCR into one record per CDR3 protein. The sample includes approximately 690,000 distinct CDR3 sequences, 40% to 50% of them seen just once. Sequencing input: blood. These receptors came from an elderly man in good health. Both conserved end residues are part of each CDR3. A D gene is named only where the DNA matches it firmly. Not all rows give a size; the values are once, few, many and, for expanded clones, a class.

j_call: TRBJ2-5
v_call: TRBV5-1
d_call: .
clone_size: many
cdr3_aa: CASSLVPETQYF
cdr3_nt: TGCGCCAGCAGCTTGGTCCCAGAGACCCAGTACTTC

j_call: TRBJ1-2
v_call: TRBV7-2
d_call: .
clone_size: many
cdr3_aa: CASSPASDYGYTF
cdr3_nt: TGTGCCAGCAGCCCTGCCTCAGATTATGGCTACACCTTC

j_call: TRBJ2-1
v_call: TRBV12-3/TRBV12-4
d_call: .
clone_size: few
cdr3_aa: CASRSGVSEQFF
cdr3_nt: TGTGCCAGCAGGTCAGGGGTATCTGAGCAGTTCTTC

j_call: TRBJ2-2
v_call: TRBV7-8
d_call: .
clone_size: .
cdr3_aa: CASSLVGYPNTGELFF
cdr3_nt: TGTGCCAGCAGCTTAGTTGGCTACCCGAACACCGGGGAGCTGTTTTTT

j_call: TRBJ1-2
v_call: TRBV7-2
d_call: .
clone_size: .
cdr3_aa: CASGGGVVGYTF
cdr3_nt: TGTGCCAGCGGCGGCGGGGTTGTGGGCTACACCTTC

j_call: TRBJ2-1
v_call: TRBV27
d_call: TRBD2
clone_size: .
cdr3_aa: CASSLSNILLAGGQQFF
cdr3_nt: TGTGCCAGCAGTTTATCGAATATCCTACTAGCGGGAGGGCAGCAGTTCTTC

j_call: TRBJ2-7
v_call: TRBV18
d_call: TRBD2
clone_size: .
cdr3_aa: CACSPGTSGAYEQYF
cdr3_nt: TGTGCCTGCTCACCAGGGACTAGCGGGGCCTACGAGCAGTACTTC

j_call: TRBJ2-2
v_call: TRBV29-1
d_call: .
clone_size: .
cdr3_aa: CSIRYTGELFF
cdr3_nt: TGCAGCATCCGATACACCGGGGAGCTGTTTTTT

j_call: TRBJ2-7
v_call: TRBV7-2
d_call: .
clone_size: few
cdr3_aa: CASSLLREYEQYF
cdr3_nt: TGTGCCAGCAGCTTACTCCGGGAGTACGAGCAGTACTTC

j_call: TRBJ1-2
v_call: TRBV29-1
d_call: .
clone_size: .
cdr3_aa: CISRDWTDNYGYTF
cdr3_nt: TGCATCTCCCGGGACTGGACGGATAACTATGGCTACACCTTC

j_call: TRBJ2-1
v_call: TRBV6-5
d_call: .
clone_size: many
cdr3_aa: CASSYRRGADEQFF
cdr3_nt: TGTGCCAGCAGTTACCGCCGTGGGGCGGATGAGCAGTTCTTC

j_call: TRBJ2-1
v_call: TRBV13
d_call: .
clone_size: .
cdr3_aa: CASSLRLSSYNEQFF
cdr3_nt: TGTGCCAGCAGCTTGAGGCTGAGCTCCTACAATGAGCAGTTCTTC

j_call: TRBJ1-1
v_call: TRBV7-9
d_call: .
clone_size: .
cdr3_aa: CASDVDGATEAFF
cdr3_nt: TGTGCCAGCGATGTAGATGGAGCGACTGAAGCTTTCTTT

j_call: TRBJ1-1
v_call: TRBV5-1
d_call: .
clone_size: few
cdr3_aa: CASSLSSVNTEAFF
cdr3_nt: TGCGCCAGCAGCTTGTCGTCAGTGAACACTGAAGCTTTCTTT

j_call: TRBJ2-1
v_call: TRBV27
d_call: TRBD2
clone_size: few
cdr3_aa: CASSLVGGFAGGLLGNNEQFF
cdr3_nt: TGTGCCAGCAGTTTGGTGGGGGGGTTTGCGGGAGGGCTGTTGGGTAACAATGAGCAGTTCTTC

j_call: TRBJ2-7
v_call: TRBV7-2
d_call: .
clone_size: .
cdr3_aa: CASSLESSESYEQYF
cdr3_nt: TGTGCCAGCAGCTTAGAGTCTAGCGAATCCTACGAGCAGTACTTC

j_call: TRBJ1-1
v_call: TRBV6-1
d_call: TRBD1
clone_size: .
cdr3_aa: CASSRAPGQGSPEAFF
cdr3_nt: TGTGCCAGCAGTAGAGCCCCGGGACAGGGAAGTCCTGAAGCTTTCTTT

j_call: TRBJ2-7
v_call: TRBV6-2/TRBV6-3
d_call: TRBD2
clone_size: few
cdr3_aa: CASRPGLAGIEQYF
cdr3_nt: TGTGCCAGCAGACCCGGACTAGCGGGCATCGAGCAGTACTTC

j_call: TRBJ1-5
v_call: TRBV20-1
d_call: .
clone_size: few
cdr3_aa: CSARDRVGNQPQHF
cdr3_nt: TGCAGTGCTAGAGATCGGGTGGGAAATCAGCCCCAGCATTTT

j_call: TRBJ2-5
v_call: TRBV29-1
d_call: .
clone_size: .
cdr3_aa: CSVSRGGTQYF
cdr3_nt: TGCAGCGTTTCGAGGGGTGGGACCCAGTACTTC

j_call: TRBJ2-7
v_call: TRBV2
d_call: TRBD2
clone_size: .
cdr3_aa: CASSENGGVPYEQYF
cdr3_nt: TGTGCCAGCAGTGAAAACGGGGGGGTCCCTTACGAGCAGTACTTC

j_call: TRBJ2-2
v_call: TRBV18
d_call: TRBD1
clone_size: .
cdr3_aa: CASSNQGVNTGELFF
cdr3_nt: TGTGCCAGCTCAAATCAGGGGGTGAACACCGGGGAGCTGTTTTTT

j_call: TRBJ2-1
v_call: TRBV29-1
d_call: .
clone_size: .
cdr3_aa: CSVEPRGPYDEQFF
cdr3_nt: TGCAGCGTTGAGCCCCGTGGGCCCTACGATGAGCAGTTCTTC

j_call: TRBJ2-1
v_call: TRBV5-6
d_call: TRBD2
clone_size: .
cdr3_aa: CASSRGLANNEQFF
cdr3_nt: TGTGCCAGCAGCCGGGGACTAGCGAACAATGAGCAGTTCTTC

j_call: TRBJ2-7
v_call: TRBV20-1
d_call: TRBD2
clone_size: .
cdr3_aa: CSARDAGTSGGHYEQYF
cdr3_nt: TGCAGTGCTAGAGACGCCGGGACTAGCGGGGGCCACTACGAGCAGTACTTC

j_call: TRBJ1-1
v_call: TRBV3-1
d_call: .
clone_size: .
cdr3_aa: CASRLGTEAFF
cdr3_nt: TGTGCCAGCCGACTCGGCACTGAAGCTTTCTTT

j_call: TRBJ2-5
v_call: TRBV7-8
d_call: .
clone_size: .
cdr3_aa: CASTDQGTSLATQYF
cdr3_nt: TGTGCCAGCACCGACCAAGGAACTAGCCTTGCGACCCAGTACTTC

j_call: TRBJ1-6
v_call: TRBV7-2
d_call: .
clone_size: .
cdr3_aa: CASSPQSFYNSPLHF
cdr3_nt: TGTGCCAGCAGCCCCCAGTCCTTCTATAATTCACCCCTCCACTTT

j_call: TRBJ2-3
v_call: TRBV10-2
d_call: TRBD2
clone_size: .
cdr3_aa: CASSDARISGRETDTQYF
cdr3_nt: TGCGCCAGCAGTGATGCCCGTATTAGCGGGAGGGAGACAGATACGCAGTATTTT

j_call: TRBJ2-5
v_call: TRBV4-3
d_call: .
clone_size: .
cdr3_aa: CASSQDGRDQETQYF
cdr3_nt: TGCGCCAGCAGCCAAGATGGGCGGGACCAAGAGACCCAGTACTTC

j_call: TRBJ2-5
v_call: TRBV18
d_call: .
clone_size: few
cdr3_aa: CASSPIVGTQYF
cdr3_nt: TGTGCCAGCTCACCAATAGTAGGGACCCAGTACTTC

j_call: TRBJ2-1
v_call: TRBV4-1
d_call: TRBD2
clone_size: .
cdr3_aa: CASTKGPSGIEVDEQFF
cdr3_nt: TGCGCCAGCACAAAAGGGCCTAGCGGGATAGAAGTCGATGAGCAGTTCTTC

j_call: TRBJ2-1
v_call: TRBV29-1
d_call: TRBD1
clone_size: .
cdr3_aa: CSGGQGAYNEQFF
cdr3_nt: TGCAGCGGAGGACAGGGGGCATACAATGAGCAGTTCTTC

j_call: TRBJ2-3
v_call: TRBV28
d_call: .
clone_size: many
cdr3_aa: CASSTGPYTDTQYF
cdr3_nt: TGTGCCAGCAGTACCGGGCCCTACACAGATACGCAGTATTTT

j_call: TRBJ2-7
v_call: TRBV2
d_call: .
clone_size: .
cdr3_aa: CASRMTGPSYEQYF
cdr3_nt: TGTGCCAGCAGGATGACAGGCCCCTCCTACGAGCAGTACTTC